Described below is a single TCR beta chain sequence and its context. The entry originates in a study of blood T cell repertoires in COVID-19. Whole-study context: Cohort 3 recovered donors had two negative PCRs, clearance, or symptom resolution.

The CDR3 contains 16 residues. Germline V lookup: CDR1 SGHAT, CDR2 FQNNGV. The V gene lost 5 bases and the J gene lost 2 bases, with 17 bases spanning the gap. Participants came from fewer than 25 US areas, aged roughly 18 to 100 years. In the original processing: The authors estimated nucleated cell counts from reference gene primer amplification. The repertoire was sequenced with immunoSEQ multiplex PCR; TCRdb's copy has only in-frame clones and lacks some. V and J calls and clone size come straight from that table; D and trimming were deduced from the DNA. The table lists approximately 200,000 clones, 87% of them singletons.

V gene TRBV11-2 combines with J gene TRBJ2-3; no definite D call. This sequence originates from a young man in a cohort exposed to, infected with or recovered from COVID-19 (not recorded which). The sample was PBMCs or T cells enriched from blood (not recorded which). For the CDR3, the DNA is TGTGCCAGCAGCACGGAAGACTTTATGGACACAGATACGCAGTATTTT. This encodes CASSTEDFMDTDTQYF.